Sequencing of this TCR beta chain was carried out in a study of blood T cell repertoires in COVID-19. In its sample, this clone was seen once. The V gene's germline CDR1 is MGHRA and CDR2 YSYEKL. The CDR3 totals 14 residues. The V and J ends lost 4 bases and 6 bases, in that order; junction bases with no gene match: 5. Method: immunoSEQ multiplex PCR; TCRdb's copy keeps in-frame clones and lacks some. The sample shows approximately 200,000 clones, 90% to 95% of them seen only once. The sequenced material came from peripheral blood. The chain uses TRBV4-1 and TRBJ2-1; 8 nucleotides match TRBD1. This TCR derives from a young man with COVID-19, enrolled during active disease. The CDR3 here is CASSPGTGSNEQFF. The CDR3 DNA is TGCGCCAGCAGCCCGGGGACAGGCAGCAATGAGCAGTTCTTC.